Listed here are 27 T cell receptor beta chains from one sample, sequenced in a study of early T cells in non-severe SARS-CoV-2 infection. MiXCR was run by TCRdb on the 5' RACE reads, yielding one entry per CDR3 protein. Altogether 35,000 to 45,000 distinct CDR3 sequences are present, 6% to 7% being singletons, with the ten largest covering about 20%. Specimen: whole blood, collected at baseline. The source is an adult who was a healthcare worker with PCR-confirmed SARS-CoV-2 infection or an uninfected control (not recorded which).

This clonotype was observed at least ten times. CDR3 in amino acids: CASRPGQGGSRQYF. CDR3 nucleotides: TGTGCCAGCAGGCCAGGACAGGGAGGCTCACGGCAGTACTTC. This chain links TRBV27 with TRBJ2-7, with 8 nucleotides matching TRBD1. Germline lookup yields CDR1 MNHEY and CDR2 SMNVEV (reference sequence). With V trimmed by 6 bases and J by 9 bases, 13 bases remained unmatched. CDR3 length equals 14 residues.

This clonotype was detected many times. The rearrangement uses TRBV7-3 and TRBJ2-1; 9 bases match TRBD1. Germline-derived CDR1 and CDR2 are SGHTA and FQGTGA. The CDR3 is 13 residues long. Unmatched junction bases numbered 5, after V lost 5 bases and J lost 9 bases. CDR3 DNA: TGTGCCAGCAGCCTCTCGACAGGGGGTGAGCAGTTCTTC. Protein: CASSLSTGGEQFF.

The chain couples TRBV19 to TRBJ1-1; D not certain. Germline CDR1 is LNHDA and CDR2 is SQIVND (reference sequence). The CDR3 runs to 13 residues. V was trimmed by 7 bases and J by 0 bases, leaving 9 bases between them. The CDR3 is CASMWGVNTEAFF. Here the CDR3 DNA reads TGTGCCAGTATGTGGGGAGTGAACACTGAAGCTTTCTTT.

The table lists this clonotype with a few counts. The rearrangement joins TRBV6-1 to TRBJ2-7; D is uncertain. Germline values: CDR1 MNHNS, CDR2 SASEGT. The CDR3 consists of 13 residues. V was clipped by 1 base and J by 1 base, with 5 bases between them. The CDR3 spells CASSEVQSYEQYF. The CDR3 DNA follows: TGTGCCAGCAGTGAAGTACAGTCCTACGAGCAGTACTTC.

In its sample, this clonotype was seen many times. V gene TRBV4-1 combines with J gene TRBJ2-2; D may match TRBD1 or TRBD2 (6 bases each). V lost 11 bases to trimming and J lost 1 base, with 11 bases between them. Germline values: CDR1 MGHRA, CDR2 YSYEKL. The CDR3 contains 13 residues. The CDR3: CAGKGGNTGELFF. CDR3 DNA: TGCGCCGGCAAGGGGGGGAACACCGGGGAGCTGTTTTTT.

This clonotype was seen a handful of times. The CDR3 nucleotides read TGTGCCATCAGTGGACAGGGAGTCCACGAGCAGTACTTC. It yields the protein CAISGQGVHEQYF. The chain recombines TRBV10-3 with TRBJ2-7; 7 bases line up with TRBD1. Per germline, CDR1 ENHRY and CDR2 SYGVKD. This CDR3 contains 13 residues. J gave up 5 bases and V 4 bases, and 5 bases lay outside the gene matches.

The chain has TRBV7-9 and TRBJ1-1, with 7 bases aligning to TRBD1. With 5 bases clipped from V and 4 bases from J, the junction kept 7 bases outside the gene matches. The CDR3 has 14 amino acids. Germline V gene sequence: CDR1 SEHNR, CDR2 FQNEAQ (reference sequence). CDR3 region: CASSMTGSTTEAFF. Written as DNA, the CDR3 is TGTGCCAGCAGCATGACAGGGTCCACCACTGAAGCTTTCTTT.

This clonotype was counted ten times or more. V is TRBV4-3 and J is TRBJ1-2; TRBD1 is a possible D gene (5 bases). The CDR3 extends over 15 amino acids. CDR1 is LGHNA and CDR2 is YSLEER in the germline V gene. Trimming removed 0 bases at V and 4 bases at J, with 12 bases between. This chain's CDR3 is CASSQDRAGSYGYTF. In DNA, the CDR3 is TGCGCCAGCAGCCAAGATCGGGCAGGGTCCTATGGCTACACCTTC.

This clonotype was observed many times. CDR3 amino acids: CASSPGQGDNEQFF. DNA of the CDR3: TGCGCCAGCAGTCCGGGACAGGGGGACAATGAGCAGTTCTTC. This chain uses TRBV4-3 with TRBJ2-1; TRBD1 matches at 11 bases. Germline CDR1 LGHNA, CDR2 YSLEER. The CDR3 sequence is 14 residues long. V lost 6 bases and J lost 5; bases outside the gene matches: 3.

This clonotype has at least ten counts. The CDR3 region has the DNA TGTGCCAGCAGTTTGACAGGGAGTAATTCACCCCTCCACTTT. This translates into CASSLTGSNSPLHF. V usage is TRBV6-5 and J usage is TRBJ1-6; TRBD1 matches 7 bases. J lost 6 bases, V lost 4 bases, and 3 bases had no gene match. Germline V gives CDR1 MNHEY, CDR2 SVGAGI. The CDR3 consists of 14 residues.

This clonotype was observed at least ten times. The gene calls are TRBV11-2 and TRBJ1-6, with D hard to call. V lost 3 bases, J lost 9 bases, and 12 bases lay in between. The V gene's germline CDR1 is SGHAT and CDR2 FQNNGV. The CDR3 covers 14 residues. The CDR3 protein is CASSFPPASSPLHF. The CDR3 coding sequence is TGTGCCAGCAGCTTCCCTCCGGCGAGTTCACCCCTCCACTTT.

The chain links TRBV27 to TRBJ2-1; perhaps D is TRBD1 or TRBD2 (5 bases each). Trimming took off 6 bases at V and 7 bases at J, with 22 bases between the two ends. This CDR3 has 16 amino acids. The germline CDR1 and CDR2 sequences are MNHEY and SMNVEV (reference sequence). The DNA for the CDR3 is TGTGCCAGCAGGAGCCTAGGGGCGGGCTGGGCAAATGAGCAGTTCTTC. Translating it yields CASRSLGAGWANEQFF.

This clonotype was seen at least ten times. This sequence joins TRBV20-1 and TRBJ2-1; no clear D gene. This CDR3 contains 15 residues. Germline V gene lookup returns CDR1 DFQATT and CDR2 SNEGSKA (reference sequence). V lost 3 bases, J lost 4 bases, and 16 bases lay in between. This CDR3 reads CSASAPLPPYNEQFF. CDR3 bases: TGCAGTGCTAGCGCCCCACTTCCCCCTTACAATGAGCAGTTCTTC.

This clonotype was recorded at least ten times. The rearrangement uses TRBV5-4 and TRBJ2-1, with 11 bases matching TRBD2. The length of the CDR3 is 18 residues. Germline values: CDR1 SGHNT, CDR2 YYREEE (reference sequence). Unmatched junction bases numbered 5, after V lost 0 bases and J lost 0 bases. The CDR3 loop is CASSLALSGRASYNEQFF. The CDR3 nucleotides read TGTGCCAGCAGCTTGGCCCTTAGCGGGAGGGCCTCCTACAATGAGCAGTTCTTC.

J is TRBJ1-1 and V is TRBV15; 7 positions match TRBD1. V lost 2 bases, J lost 4 bases, and 10 bases stayed unmatched. The CDR3 consists of 16 residues. Germline CDR1 and CDR2: LNHNV and YYDKDF (reference sequence). DNA for the CDR3: TGTGCCACCAGCAGACAGACAGGGACCTCCCTCACTGAAGCTTTCTTT. This gives the protein CATSRQTGTSLTEAFF.

This chain uses TRBV4-1 with TRBJ2-3, with D unresolved. The germline gives CDR1 MGHRA, CDR2 YSYEKL. The germline V and J ends were trimmed by 5 bases and 1 base, with 13 bases remaining between them. The CDR3 length is 15 residues. CDR3 nucleotide sequence: TGCGCCAGCAGCTTGAAGGGTTCTCGCACAGATACGCAGTATTTT. As protein: CASSLKGSRTDTQYF.

This clonotype was observed many times. The chain joins TRBV2 to TRBJ1-3; 8 bases line up with TRBD1. Germline V gene lookup returns CDR1 SNHLY and CDR2 FYNNEI. CDR3 size: 16 residues. V dropped 4 bases and J dropped 0; count of bases not matched to a gene: 5. CDR3 sequence (DNA): TGTGCCAGCAGTGCTGACAGGGGAAGCTCTGGAAACACCATATATTTT. The encoded protein is CASSADRGSSGNTIYF.

In this sample, this clonotype turned up many times. The chain is built from TRBV29-1 and TRBJ1-2; 7 nucleotides match TRBD1. CDR1 and CDR2 from the germline V gene are SQVTM and ANQGSEA. The CDR3 length is 15 residues. Unmatched junction bases numbered 18, after V lost 2 bases and J lost 12 bases. The CDR3 here is CSVELVGAGQKAHTF. In nucleotides, the CDR3 is TGCAGCGTTGAACTGGTGGGAGCGGGACAGAAGGCCCACACCTTC.

This clonotype was counted many times. CDR3: CASRSPSVRINEQFF. The CDR3 DNA reads TGTGCCAGCAGGAGCCCTAGCGTTCGGATCAATGAGCAGTTCTTC. The chain combines TRBV6-2 or TRBV6-3 with TRBJ2-1; a possible D gene is TRBD2 (6 bases). Germline loops: CDR1 MNHEY, CDR2 SVGEGT. Between the trimmed V and J ends, which lost 6 bases and 6 bases, there was a span of 18 bases. This CDR3 region has 15 residues.

This clonotype was found many times. The V call is TRBV7-2, the J call TRBJ2-7; D is perhaps TRBD2 (6 bases). This CDR3 comprises 13 residues. V lost 5 bases and J lost 9, with 17 bases in between. Germline V gene lookup returns CDR1 SGHTA and CDR2 FQGNSA. This chain's CDR3 is CASSERAPAGQYF. The CDR3 DNA follows: TGTGCCAGCAGCGAGCGGGCTCCAGCAGGGCAGTACTTC.

This clonotype was detected many times. The CDR3 coding sequence is TGTGCCAGCTGGACCCCGGAAGAGACCCAGTACTTC. Translation gives CASWTPEETQYF. This sequence joins TRBV6-5 and TRBJ2-5; no firm D call. V shed 8 bases and J shed 3 bases, with 10 bases lying between them. Germline V CDR1 and CDR2: MNHEY, SVGAGI. This CDR3 contains 12 residues.

This clonotype was seen ten or more times. The chain links TRBV6-1 to TRBJ2-3; D remains unclear. Germline values: CDR1 MNHNS, CDR2 SASEGT. Trimming took 3 bases from V and 6 from J, leaving 10 bases between them. The CDR3 covers 13 residues. The CDR3 protein is CASSDRKPDTQYF. As DNA, the CDR3 is TGTGCCAGCAGTGACCGGAAACCTGATACGCAGTATTTT.

This clonotype was seen at least ten times. CDR3 sequence (DNA): TGTGCCAGCAGCCTTGGGACTAGCGGAAACAATGAGCAGTTCTTC. As protein: CASSLGTSGNNEQFF. This chain connects TRBV12-3 or TRBV12-4 to TRBJ2-1, with 11 bases fitting TRBD2. This CDR3 spans 15 amino acids. With 6 bases clipped from V and 5 bases from J, the junction kept 6 bases outside the gene matches.

This clonotype has more than one count but fewer than ten. V and J are TRBV7-6 and TRBJ2-7; D gene ambiguous. The CDR3 extends over 15 amino acids. Germline CDR1 is SGHVS and CDR2 is FNYEAQ. With 2 bases removed from V and 4 bases from J, the gap between germline ends came to 15 bases. The CDR3 here is CASSLSSGPMYEQYF. For the CDR3, the DNA is TGTGCCAGCAGCTTAAGTTCTGGCCCCATGTACGAGCAGTACTTC.

This clonotype has at least ten counts. V and J are TRBV28 and TRBJ2-1; 9 bases line up with TRBD2. Trimming removed 6 bases from V and 2 bases from J; junction bases left unmatched: 8. Germline V gene lookup returns CDR1 MDHEN and CDR2 SYDVKM. The CDR3 length is 16 residues. The CDR3: CASRFLAGGPYNEQFF. CDR3 in DNA: TGTGCCAGCAGATTTCTTGCGGGAGGGCCCTACAATGAGCAGTTCTTC.

This clonotype was counted many times. This chain uses TRBV4-2 with TRBJ2-7; maybe TRBD2 (6 bases). Per the germline V gene, CDR1 is LGHNA and CDR2 is YNFKEQ. Trimming removed 1 base from V and 2 bases from J, with 6 bases in between. This CDR3 has 13 residues. The DNA for the CDR3 is TGTGCCAGCAGCCAAGCGGGGGCCTACGAGCAGTACTTC. Protein sequence: CASSQAGAYEQYF.

This clonotype has just a few counts. This chain joins TRBV5-1 and TRBJ1-1, with D uncertain. This CDR3 comprises 14 residues. With 2 bases removed from V and 0 bases from J, the gap between germline ends came to 8 bases. Germline V gene sequence: CDR1 SGHRS, CDR2 YFSETQ. For the CDR3, the DNA is TGCGCCAGCAGCTTAAACGGAATGAACACTGAAGCTTTCTTT. It translates to CASSLNGMNTEAFF.